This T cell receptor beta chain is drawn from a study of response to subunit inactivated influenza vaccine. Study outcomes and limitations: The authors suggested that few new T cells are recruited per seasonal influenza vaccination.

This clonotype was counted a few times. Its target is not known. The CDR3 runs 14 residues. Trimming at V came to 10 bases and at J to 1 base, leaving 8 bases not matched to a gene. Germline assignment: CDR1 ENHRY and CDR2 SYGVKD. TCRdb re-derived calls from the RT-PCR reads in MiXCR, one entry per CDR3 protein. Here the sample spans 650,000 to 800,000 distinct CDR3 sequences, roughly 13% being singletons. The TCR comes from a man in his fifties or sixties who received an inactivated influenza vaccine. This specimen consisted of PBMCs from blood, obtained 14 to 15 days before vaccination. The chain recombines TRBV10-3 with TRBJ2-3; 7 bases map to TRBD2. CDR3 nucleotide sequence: TGTGCCACCGCTCTAGCGGAGCGCACAGATACGCAGTATTTT. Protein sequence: CATALAERTDTQYF.